The 20 T cell receptor beta chains below all came from one sample that was sequenced in a study of shared clonotypes between healthy human individuals. Profiling relied on immunoSEQ multiplex PCR, and the TCRdb table lists in-frame clones only, not all of them. The profile shows more than 2,000,000 clones, just over 90% of them singletons. Specimen: naive CD4+ T cells sorted from blood. Subset meaning: CD45RA+ positively selected. All receptors derive from a man aged 18 to 35 in good health.

The chain employs TRBV14 and TRBJ2-1; 11 bases match TRBD2. Losses at the gene ends were 3 bases for V and 7 bases for J; bases not matched to a gene: 11. Germline assignment: CDR1 SGHDN and CDR2 FVKESK. The CDR3 sequence is 17 residues long. CDR3 in DNA: TGTGCCAGCAGCCACCTTGGGGCTAGCGGGAGGTTAAATGAGCAGTTCTTC. Amino acid sequence: CASSHLGASGRLNEQFF. Complete variable domain (other parts from reference TRBV14 and TRBJ2-1): EAGVTQFPSHSVIEKGQTVTLRCDPISGHDNLYWYRRVMGKEIKFLLHFVKESKQDESGMPNNRFLAERTGGTYSTLKVQPAELEDSGVYFCASSHLGASGRLNEQFFGPGTRLTVL.

As regards this clone: Other nucleotide sequences from this sample produce the same CDR3. V is TRBV10-3 and J is TRBJ1-5; TRBD1 is a possible D gene (5 bases). V was shortened by 4 bases and J by 4 bases, with 8 bases between the two germline ends. Per the germline V gene, CDR1 is ENHRY and CDR2 is SYGVKD. The CDR3 runs to 13 residues. The CDR3 DNA reads TGTGCCATCAGTGTCGGGGGGAATCAGCCCCAGCATTTT. It yields the protein CAISVGGNQPQHF.

This chain connects TRBV7-8 to TRBJ2-1, with TRBD1 matching over 9 bases. This CDR3 region has 15 residues. After removal of 7 bases from V and 3 bases from J, the junction contained 7 bases not matched to a gene. Germline loops: CDR1 SGHVS, CDR2 FQNEAQ. The CDR3 DNA follows: TGTGCCAGCATCGGGTCGGGACAGGGCTACAATGAGCAGTTCTTC. Amino acid sequence: CASIGSGQGYNEQFF.

This chain uses TRBV2 with TRBJ1-2; the D is unclear. V shed 6 bases and J shed 2 bases, with 10 bases lying between them. The CDR3 runs to 13 residues. Looked up from germline, CDR1 is SNHLY and CDR2 is FYNNEI. The CDR3: CASRVQINYGYTF. DNA of the CDR3: TGTGCCAGCAGGGTACAGATAAACTATGGCTACACCTTC. Drawing the rest from reference TRBV2 and TRBJ1-2, the complete variable domain is EPEVTQTPSHQVTQMGQEVILRCVPISNHLYFYWYRQILGQKVEFLVSFYNNEISEKSEIFDDQFSVERPDGSNFTLKIRSTKLEDSAMYFCASRVQINYGYTFGSGTRLTVV.

The chain uses TRBV30 and TRBJ2-1, with D maybe TRBD1 (5 bases). V was cut by 8 bases and J by 0 bases, with 11 bases left in between. The CDR3 runs to 13 residues. Germline V CDR1 and CDR2: GTSNPN, SVGIG (reference sequence). The CDR3, as DNA: TGTGCCGGGGCGGAGAGCTCCTACAATGAGCAGTTCTTC. This gives the protein CAGAESSYNEQFF.

The chain uses TRBV11-3 and TRBJ2-1; D gene uncertain. The CDR3 is 11 amino acids. Germline CDR1 is SGHNT and CDR2 is YENEEA. The V end lost 2 bases, the J end lost 7 bases, and 3 bases lay between the germline ends. CDR3 nucleotides: TGTGCCAGCAGCTTATCAAATGAGCAGTTCTTC. Amino acids: CASSLSNEQFF.

With respect to this clone: The identical CDR3 is also encoded by other nucleotide sequences in the sample. This chain links TRBV6-6 with TRBJ2-3, with D hard to call. CDR1 and CDR2 from the germline V gene are MNHNY and SVGAGI (reference sequence). This CDR3 has 11 amino acids. The germline V and J ends were trimmed by 6 bases and 2 bases, with 3 bases remaining between them. This CDR3 reads CASSPTDTQYF. The CDR3, as DNA: TGTGCCAGCAGCCCCACAGATACGCAGTATTTT.

The CDR3 DNA reads TGTGCCAGCGGCCCAGGGGGCACAGATACGCAGTATTTT. This gives the protein CASGPGGTDTQYF. The chain has TRBV6-5 and TRBJ2-3, with a tentative D call TRBD1 (6 bases). Germline CDR1 and CDR2: MNHEY and SVGAGI. The CDR3 length is 13 residues. Trimming cost V 8 bases and J 1 base, with 10 bases left between them.

The rearrangement uses TRBV7-6 and TRBJ2-3; 15 positions match TRBD2. CDR1 and CDR2 (germline): SGHVS, FNYEAQ. After removal of 5 bases from V and 0 bases from J, the junction contained 6 bases not matched to a gene. The CDR3 contains 18 residues. The CDR3 sequence is CASSLGLAGGSSTDTQYF. Written as DNA, the CDR3 is TGTGCCAGCAGCCTGGGACTAGCGGGGGGATCTAGCACAGATACGCAGTATTTT.

The gene calls are TRBV18 and TRBJ1-1; D is possibly TRBD1 (5 bases). V gave up 1 base and J gave up 1 base, with 10 bases separating them. Looked up from germline, CDR1 is KGHSH and CDR2 is LQKENI. The CDR3 has 15 residues. The CDR3 sequence: CASSPRGGENTEAFF. DNA for the CDR3: TGTGCCAGCTCACCACGGGGAGGGGAGAACACTGAAGCTTTCTTT.

The chain links TRBV2 to TRBJ2-7, with no clear D. Germline CDR1 SNHLY, CDR2 FYNNEI. The CDR3 is 11 amino acids. V gave up 7 bases and J gave up 6 bases, with 10 bases separating them. The DNA for the CDR3 is TGTGCCAGCAATCAAGTGGGCGAGCAGTACTTC. Residues: CASNQVGEQYF.

This chain joins TRBV11-2 and TRBJ2-7, with D tentatively TRBD1 (7 bases). Per the germline V gene, CDR1 is SGHAT and CDR2 is FQNNGV. The CDR3 has 16 amino acids. The V gene lost 1 base and the J gene lost 4 bases, with 17 bases spanning the gap. The CDR3 region has the DNA TGTGCCAGCAGCTTAGGACGTCAACAGGGGACTTACGAGCAGTACTTC. Residues: CASSLGRQQGTYEQYF.

V is TRBV18 and J is TRBJ2-3; possible D gene TRBD1, 5 bases. This CDR3 is built from 14 residues. Germline V gene sequence: CDR1 KGHSH, CDR2 LQKENI. V lost 2 bases and J 2 bases, leaving 8 bases between the germline ends. The CDR3 DNA follows: TGTGCCAGCTCACCAGACAGTCCCACAGATACGCAGTATTTT. Amino acid sequence: CASSPDSPTDTQYF.

The gene calls are TRBV9 and TRBJ2-1; 7 bases fit TRBD1. Germline V gene data show CDR1 as SGDLS and CDR2 as YYNGEE. V was clipped by 2 bases and J by 4 bases; unmatched bases: 9. CDR3 length: 16 residues. Written as DNA, the CDR3 is TGTGCCAGCAGCGTTCAATCGGGACAGAATTACAATGAGCAGTTCTTC. Translated: CASSVQSGQNYNEQFF.

This chain connects TRBV30 to TRBJ1-6; possibly TRBD1 for D (5 bases). Between the trimmed V and J ends, which lost 6 bases and 7 bases, there was a span of 19 bases. CDR1 GTSNPN and CDR2 SVGIG come from the germline V gene (reference sequence). The length of the CDR3 is 15 residues. The CDR3 here is CACRRDLGSNSPLHF. The CDR3 bases are TGTGCCTGCCGCCGGGACTTGGGAAGCAATTCACCCCTCCACTTT.

The chain has TRBV5-4 and TRBJ2-1, with TRBD1 matching over 8 bases. Germline V gives CDR1 SGHNT, CDR2 YYREEE (reference sequence). Germline trimming cut 0 bases from V and 1 base from J; bases unmatched to any gene: 3. The CDR3 spans 16 residues. The CDR3, as DNA: TGTGCCAGCAGCTTGGTGGACAGGGTATCCTACAATGAGCAGTTCTTC. This translates into CASSLVDRVSYNEQFF.

This chain connects TRBV5-1 to TRBJ2-7; D is perhaps TRBD2 (6 bases). Germline CDR1 is SGHRS and CDR2 is YFSETQ. The CDR3 spans 17 residues. Deletions cut 3 bases from V and 5 bases from J, with 24 bases between. CDR3 residues: CASSSLPAGRGAHEQYF. The DNA for the CDR3 is TGCGCCAGCAGCTCCTTACCAGCGGGCCGGGGAGCCCACGAGCAGTACTTC.

The rearrangement uses TRBV9 and TRBJ1-6; D unclear. The CDR3 consists of 16 residues. V lost 0 bases to trimming and J lost 14 bases, with 21 bases between them. From germline, CDR1 is SGDLS and CDR2 YYNGEE. This CDR3 reads CASSVGGQAPLSSLHF. The CDR3 nucleotides read TGTGCCAGCAGCGTAGGAGGTCAGGCCCCGTTATCATCCCTCCACTTT.

Of note for this clone: In the same sample, other DNA sequences code for this CDR3. The J gene is TRBJ2-7, the V gene TRBV6-5; 10 bases are shared with TRBD2. The CDR3 sequence is 16 residues long. Germline V gene sequence: CDR1 MNHEY, CDR2 SVGAGI. V trimming: 2 bases; J trimming: 2 bases; junction bases outside the gene matches: 6. CDR3 in amino acids: CASSYSGLAGAYEQYF. The CDR3 nucleotides read TGTGCCAGCAGTTACAGTGGGCTAGCGGGAGCCTACGAGCAGTACTTC.

This clone has a handful of counts. The chain couples TRBV6-5 to TRBJ1-2, with no clear D. CDR1 MNHEY and CDR2 SVGAGI come from the germline V gene. Trimming cost V 0 bases and J 7 bases, with 12 bases left between them. There are 14 residues in the CDR3. The CDR3: CASSYSKHVGGYTF. CDR3 coding DNA: TGTGCCAGCAGTTACTCGAAGCACGTGGGTGGCTACACCTTC.